This entry lists 11 T cell receptor beta chains sequenced from one sample in a study of T cells in Graves' hyperthyroidism and ophthalmopathy. What was amplified from RNA transcripts were TCR beta CDR3 regions. In the first-round RT-PCR of the TCR CDR3, the HTBI primer set was used. Each CDR3 protein is one row after TCRdb ran MiXCR on the multiplex PCR reads. Of more than 350,000 distinct CDR3 sequences in the sample, about 17% were seen once. Sequenced: blood. The origin of the receptors is a woman aged 25 to 39 with Graves' hyperthyroidism that later progressed to Graves' ophthalmopathy.

This clonotype came up a few times. V is TRBV28 and J is TRBJ1-6; 7 bases are a match to TRBD1. The V gene's germline CDR1 is MDHEN and CDR2 SYDVKM. The ends lost 3 bases at V and 10 bases at J; junction bases unmatched: 9. The CDR3 consists of 15 residues. The DNA of the CDR3 is TGTGCCAGCAGTTTGGCTCTCCAGGGGGACTCACCCCTCCACTTT. Protein product: CASSLALQGDSPLHF. Looking up the rest from reference TRBV28 and TRBJ1-6 gives the full variable domain: DVKVTQSSRYLVKRTGEKVFLECVQDMDHENMFWYRQDPGLGLRLIYFSYDVKMKEKGDIPEGYSVSREKKERFSLILESASTNQTSMYLCASSLALQGDSPLHFGNGTRLTVT.

This clonotype was picked up many times. The chain is built from TRBV27 and TRBJ2-7; 10 positions match TRBD1. V shed 5 bases, J shed 4 bases, and the junction held 8 bases outside the gene matches. Looked up from germline, CDR1 is MNHEY and CDR2 is SMNVEV (reference sequence). CDR3 length: 15 amino acids. DNA for the CDR3: TGTGCCAGCAGTCTAGACGGGACAGGGGTGTACGAGCAGTACTTC. Translating gives CASSLDGTGVYEQYF.

Turning to this clonotype: A read error may account for a junction end that differs from germline. The V and J genes are TRBV7-9 and TRBJ2-7; D call uncertain. CDR3 length: 14 amino acids. Per germline, CDR1 SEHNR and CDR2 FQNEAQ (reference sequence). CDR3 nucleotide sequence: TGTGCCAGCAGCTTAGCAGGGAACTCCTACGGGCAGTACTTC. It specifies CASSLAGNSYGQYF.

The CDR3 region is CASARGDTQYF. As DNA, the CDR3 is TGTGCCAGCGCCCGGGGAGATACGCAGTATTTT. The chain joins TRBV25-1 to TRBJ2-3, with a tentative D call TRBD2 (5 bases). The CDR3 loop spans 11 amino acids. Trimming removed 8 bases at V and 5 bases at J, with 8 bases between. CDR1 is MGHDK and CDR2 is SYGVNS in the germline V gene.

The table lists this clonotype with many counts. For the CDR3, the DNA is TGTGCCAGTACCGACGGAGCTTATGGCTACACCTTC. Amino acids: CASTDGAYGYTF. V gene TRBV19 combines with J gene TRBJ1-2, with D hard to call. Trimming left V 7 bases short and J 5 bases short, with 11 bases between. This CDR3 comprises 12 residues. Per the germline V gene, CDR1 is LNHDA and CDR2 is SQIVND (reference sequence).

This clonotype showed up just a few times. V is TRBV3-1 and J is TRBJ1-2, with D tentatively TRBD1 (6 bases). This CDR3 is built from 15 residues. Germline CDR1 is LGHDT and CDR2 is YNNKEL (reference sequence). The V gene lost 0 bases and the J gene lost 5 bases, with 13 bases spanning the gap. The CDR3 here is CASSQEIGTPYGYTF. CDR3 DNA: TGTGCCAGCAGCCAAGAAATAGGGACACCGTATGGCTACACCTTC.

This clonotype was detected only a few times. The rearrangement links TRBV9 to TRBJ2-7; perhaps D is TRBD1 or TRBD2 (5 bases each). V was trimmed by 0 bases and J by 6 bases, leaving 13 bases between them. CDR1 SGDLS and CDR2 YYNGEE come from the germline V gene. This CDR3 has 14 amino acids. CDR3 sequence (DNA): TGTGCCAGCAGCGTAGGGGGGACGGGACCCGAGCAGTACTTC. It encodes CASSVGGTGPEQYF. The variable domain in full, with the rest retrieved from reference TRBV9 and TRBJ2-7, is DSGVTQTPKHLITATGQRVTLRCSPRSGDLSVYWYQQSLDQGLQFLIQYYNGEERAKGNILERFSAQQFPDLHSELNLSSLELGDSALYFCASSVGGTGPEQYFGPGTRLTVT.

The chain couples TRBV6-2 or TRBV6-3 to TRBJ1-4; the D gene is possibly TRBD1 (5 bases). Looked up from germline, CDR1 is MNHEY and CDR2 is SVGEGT. With 5 bases removed from V and 2 bases from J, the gap between germline ends came to 12 bases. The CDR3 has 15 residues. The CDR3 DNA follows: TGTGCCAGCAGTGACCCGGGACGGACTAATGAAAAACTGTTTTTT. Amino acids: CASSDPGRTNEKLFF.

This clonotype has at least ten counts. This chain joins TRBV28 and TRBJ2-5, with D possibly being TRBD1 (5 bases). This CDR3 is 15 amino acids long. Germline V gene sequence: CDR1 MDHEN, CDR2 SYDVKM. The germline V and J ends were trimmed by 5 bases and 2 bases, with 15 bases remaining between them. The CDR3 loop reads CASSARTRKQETQYF. CDR3 sequence (DNA): TGTGCCAGCAGTGCCAGGACACGTAAACAAGAGACCCAGTACTTC. Full variable domain (missing parts from reference TRBV28 and TRBJ2-5): DVKVTQSSRYLVKRTGEKVFLECVQDMDHENMFWYRQDPGLGLRLIYFSYDVKMKEKGDIPEGYSVSREKKERFSLILESASTNQTSMYLCASSARTRKQETQYFGPGTRLLVL.

This clonotype was recorded at least ten times. The J gene is TRBJ2-1, the V gene TRBV29-1; 10 bases agree with TRBD1. This CDR3 has 14 residues. Germline CDR1 SQVTM, CDR2 ANQGSEA. V was pared by 6 bases and J by 4 bases, with 6 bases of the junction left unmatched. The CDR3 region has the DNA TGCAGCGTCATAGGACAGGGGGATTACAATGAGCAGTTCTTC. It codes for CSVIGQGDYNEQFF.

Notes on this clonotype: This may stem from a read error, because a much larger clone lies one nucleotide away. The V call is TRBV3-1, the J call TRBJ1-4; D is perhaps TRBD1 (6 bases). CDR1 LGHDT and CDR2 YNNKEL come from the germline V gene (reference sequence). The germline V and J ends were trimmed by 4 bases and 7 bases, with 13 bases remaining between them. The CDR3 consists of 14 residues. This chain's CDR3 is CASSRQQGSEKLFF. The CDR3 coding sequence is TGTGCCAGCAGCCGGCAACAGGGAAGTGAAAAACTGTTTTTT.